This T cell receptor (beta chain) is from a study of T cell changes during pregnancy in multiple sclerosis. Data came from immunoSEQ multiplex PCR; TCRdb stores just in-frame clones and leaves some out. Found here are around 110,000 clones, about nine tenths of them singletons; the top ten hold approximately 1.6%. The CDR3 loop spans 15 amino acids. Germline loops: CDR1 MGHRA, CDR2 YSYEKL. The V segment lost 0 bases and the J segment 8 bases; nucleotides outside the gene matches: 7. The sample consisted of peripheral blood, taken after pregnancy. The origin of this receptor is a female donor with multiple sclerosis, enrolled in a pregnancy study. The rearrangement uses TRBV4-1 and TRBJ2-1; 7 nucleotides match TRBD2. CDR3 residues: CASSQDWGGVDEQFF. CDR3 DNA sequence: TGCGCCAGCAGCCAAGATTGGGGAGGGGTAGATGAGCAGTTCTTC.